The 15 T cell receptor beta chains below were found in one sample sequenced in a study of T cell repertoires in cytomegalovirus infection. These receptors' antigens are unknown. Using its own MiXCR run on the reads, TCRdb lists one record per CDR3 protein. The repertoire holds about 570,000 distinct CDR3 sequences, with about 39% as singletons. The sequenced sample was cultured PBMCs, obtained from culture after CMV antigen stimulation. These receptors were obtained from a human donor in good health (CMV status not recorded). Some clones in this sample may be carry-over from other donors' samples.

Concerning this clonotype itself: A read error may explain this, as a much larger clone is one base away. The rearrangement uses TRBV7-2 and TRBJ2-3; D unclear. CDR3 size: 11 residues. Germline lookup yields CDR1 SGHTA and CDR2 FQGNSA. With 5 bases removed from V and 5 bases from J, the gap between germline ends came to 5 bases. CDR3 DNA sequence: TGTGCCAGCAGCGACATAGATACGCAGTATTTT. Translating it yields CASSDIDTQYF.

This clonotype appeared a few times. The V call is TRBV7-8, the J call TRBJ2-5; D might be TRBD2 (5 bases). V gave up 5 bases and J gave up 5 bases, with 18 bases separating them. The CDR3 length is 15 residues. Germline CDR1 and CDR2: SGHVS and FQNEAQ. This CDR3 reads CASSPGLSARETQYF. The CDR3 region has the DNA TGTGCCAGCAGCCCAGGACTGTCGGCTCGGGAGACCCAGTACTTC.

This clonotype was detected a few times. This chain links TRBV12-3 or TRBV12-4 with TRBJ1-3; D call uncertain. V was clipped by 1 base and J by 8 bases, with 9 bases between them. The CDR3 length is 13 residues. The CDR3 nucleotides read TGTGCCAGCAGTTTAGGGCAGGACTACACCATATATTTT. Residues: CASSLGQDYTIYF.

The rearrangement links TRBV7-2 to TRBJ2-1, with 8 positions matching TRBD2. This CDR3 contains 14 residues. The ends lost 1 base at V and 9 bases at J; junction bases unmatched: 5. The germline V gene has CDR1 SGHTA and CDR2 FQGNSA. DNA of the CDR3: TGTGCCAGCAGCTTAGTGTCCGGGGGGGGTGAGCAGTTCTTC. This gives the protein CASSLVSGGGEQFF.

This clonotype came up a few times. The CDR3 sequence: CASRRTQGGYQPQHF. Written as DNA, the CDR3 is TGTGCCAGCAGACGTACACAGGGCGGTTATCAGCCCCAGCATTTT. The chain joins TRBV28 to TRBJ1-5, with a tentative D call TRBD1 (6 bases). Germline V lookup: CDR1 MDHEN, CDR2 SYDVKM. The CDR3 has 15 residues. The V gene lost 6 bases and the J gene lost 5 bases, with 17 bases spanning the gap.

This clonotype was counted between two and nine times. The chain carries TRBV7-9 and TRBJ2-3, with 7 bases aligning to TRBD2. The CDR3 contains 16 residues. Germline CDR1 SEHNR, CDR2 FQNEAQ (reference sequence). V shed 4 bases and J 2 bases; nucleotides not matched to a gene: 9. The CDR3 loop reads CASSSPAGVLTDTQYF. In DNA, the CDR3 is TGTGCCAGCAGCTCCCCGGCGGGGGTTCTCACAGATACGCAGTATTTT.

Many counts were recorded for this clonotype. The chain combines TRBV7-6 with TRBJ2-7, with 10 nucleotides matching TRBD1. The CDR3 loop spans 14 amino acids. Germline lookup yields CDR1 SGHVS and CDR2 FNYEAQ. Trimming at V came to 3 bases and at J to 4 bases, leaving 3 bases not matched to a gene. The CDR3 DNA follows: TGTGCCAGCAGCTTGCGGGACAGGGGATACGAGCAGTACTTC. Protein: CASSLRDRGYEQYF.

This clonotype has a count of ten or more. The chain combines TRBV7-9 with TRBJ2-3; tentative D call: TRBD2 (6 bases). The CDR3 is 13 amino acids. Between the trimmed V and J ends, which lost 0 bases and 6 bases, there was a span of 7 bases. CDR1 is SEHNR and CDR2 is FQNEAQ in the germline V gene (reference sequence). CDR3 sequence reads: CASSLAGSDTQYF. The CDR3 DNA is TGTGCCAGCAGCTTAGCCGGGAGCGATACGCAGTATTTT.

In its sample, this clonotype was seen a few times. V and J are TRBV6-5 and TRBJ2-1; 9 positions agree with TRBD2. The CDR3 length is 16 residues. Trimming cost V 6 bases and J 6 bases; bases outside gene matches: 12. From germline, CDR1 is MNHEY and CDR2 SVGAGI. CDR3 DNA sequence: TGTGCCAGCAGGTCAAATAGCGGGGGTGTTCGCAATGAGCAGTTCTTC. Its protein is CASRSNSGGVRNEQFF.

J is TRBJ1-2 and V is TRBV19; D not certain. There are 13 residues in the CDR3. V gave up 6 bases and J gave up 3 bases, with 11 bases separating them. Germline V gene lookup returns CDR1 LNHDA and CDR2 SQIVND (reference sequence). CDR3 nucleotide sequence: TGTGCCAGTAGCACAGACCTGGACTATGGCTACACCTTC. It yields the protein CASSTDLDYGYTF.

This chain joins TRBV6-5 and TRBJ2-3, with D perhaps TRBD1 (5 bases). The germline V and J ends were trimmed by 2 bases and 2 bases, with 11 bases remaining between them. Germline V lookup: CDR1 MNHEY, CDR2 SVGAGI. This CDR3 comprises 15 residues. CDR3 amino acids: CASSYKGMNTDTQYF. DNA for the CDR3: TGTGCCAGCAGTTACAAGGGGATGAACACAGATACGCAGTATTTT.

The chain couples TRBV20-1 to TRBJ1-6; TRBD1 aligns across 9 bases. The CDR3 sequence is 13 residues long. The V and J ends lost 6 bases and 8 bases, in that order; junction bases with no gene match: 5. CDR1 is DFQATT, CDR2 SNEGSKA, per germline (reference sequence). CDR3 sequence reads: CSAETGGDSPLHF. The CDR3 DNA is TGCAGTGCAGAAACAGGGGGCGATTCACCCCTCCACTTT.

This clonotype was seen a few times. The chain combines TRBV7-2 with TRBJ2-2, with D tentatively TRBD1 or TRBD2 (6 bases each). V lost 6 bases and J lost 0, with 20 bases in between. Germline loops: CDR1 SGHTA, CDR2 FQGNSA. This CDR3 has 18 residues. The CDR3 spells CASSRLGGASANTGELFF. The CDR3 DNA reads as TGTGCCAGCAGTCGTTTGGGGGGCGCATCCGCGAACACCGGGGAGCTGTTTTTT.

The table lists this clonotype with a few counts. This chain uses TRBV6-6 with TRBJ2-5; 7 positions agree with TRBD2. V was pared by 6 bases and J by 0 bases, with 10 bases of the junction left unmatched. Germline V gene lookup returns CDR1 MNHNY and CDR2 SVGAGI (reference sequence). CDR3 length: 16 amino acids. The CDR3 nucleotides are TGTGCCAGCAGGCCTAGAACGGGGGGTTACCAAGAGACCCAGTACTTC. Amino acids: CASRPRTGGYQETQYF.

This rearrangement joins TRBV7-8 to TRBJ1-1; the D is unclear. V shed 5 bases and J shed 4 bases, with 14 bases lying between them. CDR1 SGHVS and CDR2 FQNEAQ come from the germline V gene. The CDR3 spans 14 residues. The CDR3 DNA follows: TGTGCCAGCAGCCTGAACTCAGAGGTCACTGAAGCTTTCTTT. Its translation: CASSLNSEVTEAFF.